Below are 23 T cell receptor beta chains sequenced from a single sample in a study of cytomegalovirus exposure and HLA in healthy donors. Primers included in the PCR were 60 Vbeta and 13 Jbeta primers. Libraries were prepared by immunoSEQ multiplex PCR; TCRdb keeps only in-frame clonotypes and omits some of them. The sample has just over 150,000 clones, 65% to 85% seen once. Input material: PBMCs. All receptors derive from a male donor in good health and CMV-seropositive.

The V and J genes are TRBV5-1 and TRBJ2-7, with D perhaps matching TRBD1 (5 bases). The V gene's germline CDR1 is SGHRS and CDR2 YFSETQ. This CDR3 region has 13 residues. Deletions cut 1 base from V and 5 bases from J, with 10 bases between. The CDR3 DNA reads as TGCGCCAGCAGCTTGTTTGGGGCGGACGAGCAGTACTTC. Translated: CASSLFGADEQYF.

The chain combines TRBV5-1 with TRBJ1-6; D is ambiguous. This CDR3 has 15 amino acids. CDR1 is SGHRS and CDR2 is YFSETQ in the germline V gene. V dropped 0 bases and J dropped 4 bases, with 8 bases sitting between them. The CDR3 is CASSLEQPYNSPLHF. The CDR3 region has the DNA TGCGCCAGCAGCTTGGAACAGCCTTATAATTCACCCCTCCACTTT. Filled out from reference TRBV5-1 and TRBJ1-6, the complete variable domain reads KAGVTQTPRYLIKTRGQQVTLSCSPISGHRSVSWYQQTPGQGLQFLFEYFSETQRNKGNFPGRFSGRQFSNSRSEMNVSTLELGDSALYLCASSLEQPYNSPLHFGNGTRLTVT.

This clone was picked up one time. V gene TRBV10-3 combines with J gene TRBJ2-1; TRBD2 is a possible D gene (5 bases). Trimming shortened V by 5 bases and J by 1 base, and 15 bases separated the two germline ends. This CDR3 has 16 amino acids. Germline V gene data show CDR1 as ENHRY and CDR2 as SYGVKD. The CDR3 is CAISLGSRGSYNEQFF. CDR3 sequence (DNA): TGTGCCATCAGTCTAGGTAGTCGGGGTTCCTACAATGAGCAGTTCTTC.

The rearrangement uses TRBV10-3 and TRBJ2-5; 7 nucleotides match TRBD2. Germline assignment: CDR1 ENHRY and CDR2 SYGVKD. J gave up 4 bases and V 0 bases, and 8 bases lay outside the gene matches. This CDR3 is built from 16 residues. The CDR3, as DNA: TGTGCCATCAGTGAGTCCACACGAGGACTAGTAGAGACCCAGTACTTC. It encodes CAISESTRGLVETQYF.

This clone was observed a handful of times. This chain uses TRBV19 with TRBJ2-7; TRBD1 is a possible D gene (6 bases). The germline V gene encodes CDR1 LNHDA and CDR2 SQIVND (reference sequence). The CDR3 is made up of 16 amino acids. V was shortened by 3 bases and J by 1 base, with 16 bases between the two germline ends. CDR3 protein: CASSIGQSGLSYEQYF. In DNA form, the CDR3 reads TGTGCCAGTAGTATCGGACAGTCAGGGTTATCCTACGAGCAGTACTTC. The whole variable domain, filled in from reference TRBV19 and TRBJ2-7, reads DGGITQSPKYLFRKEGQNVTLSCEQNLNHDAMYWYRQDPGQGLRLIYYSQIVNDFQKGDIAEGYSVSREKKESFPLTVTSAQKNPTAFYLCASSIGQSGLSYEQYFGPGTRLTVT.

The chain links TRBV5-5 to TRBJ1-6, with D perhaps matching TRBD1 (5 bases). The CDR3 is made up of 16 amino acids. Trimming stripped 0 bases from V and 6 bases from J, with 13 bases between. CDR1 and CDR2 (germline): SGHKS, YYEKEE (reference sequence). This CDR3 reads CASSLALWGPNSPLHF. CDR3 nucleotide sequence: TGTGCCAGCAGCTTGGCCTTGTGGGGCCCTAATTCACCCCTCCACTTT. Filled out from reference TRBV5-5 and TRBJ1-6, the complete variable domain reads DAGVTQSPTHLIKTRGQQVTLRCSPISGHKSVSWYQQVLGQGPQFIFQYYEKEERGRGNFPDRFSARQFPNYSSELNVNALLLGDSALYLCASSLALWGPNSPLHFGNGTRLTVT.

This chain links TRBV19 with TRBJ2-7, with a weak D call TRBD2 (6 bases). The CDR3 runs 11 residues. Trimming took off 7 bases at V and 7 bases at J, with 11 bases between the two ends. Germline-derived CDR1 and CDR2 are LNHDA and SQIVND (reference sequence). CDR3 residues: CASIGTWEQYF. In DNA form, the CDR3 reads TGTGCCAGTATCGGGACTTGGGAGCAGTACTTC.

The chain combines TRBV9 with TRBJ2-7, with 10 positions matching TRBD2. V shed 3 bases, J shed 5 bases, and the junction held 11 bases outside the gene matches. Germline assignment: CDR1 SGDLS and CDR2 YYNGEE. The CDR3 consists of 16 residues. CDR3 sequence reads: CASSGALAGSPDEQYF. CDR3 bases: TGTGCCAGCAGCGGGGCACTAGCGGGGTCGCCTGACGAGCAGTACTTC.

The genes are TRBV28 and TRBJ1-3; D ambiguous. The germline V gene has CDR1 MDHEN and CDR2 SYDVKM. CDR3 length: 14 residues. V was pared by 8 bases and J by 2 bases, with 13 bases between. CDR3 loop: CASWPGWAGNTIYF. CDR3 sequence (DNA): TGTGCCAGCTGGCCGGGGTGGGCTGGAAACACCATATATTTT. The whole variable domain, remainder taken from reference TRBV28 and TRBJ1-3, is DVKVTQSSRYLVKRTGEKVFLECVQDMDHENMFWYRQDPGLGLRLIYFSYDVKMKEKGDIPEGYSVSREKKERFSLILESASTNQTSMYLCASWPGWAGNTIYFGEGSWLTVV.

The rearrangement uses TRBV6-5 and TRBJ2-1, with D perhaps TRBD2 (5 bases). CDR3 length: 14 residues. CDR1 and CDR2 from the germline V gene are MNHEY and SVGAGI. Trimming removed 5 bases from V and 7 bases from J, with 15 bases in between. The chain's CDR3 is CASSPSRPRNEQFF. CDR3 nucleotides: TGTGCCAGCAGTCCTAGCCGCCCTCGAAATGAGCAGTTCTTC.

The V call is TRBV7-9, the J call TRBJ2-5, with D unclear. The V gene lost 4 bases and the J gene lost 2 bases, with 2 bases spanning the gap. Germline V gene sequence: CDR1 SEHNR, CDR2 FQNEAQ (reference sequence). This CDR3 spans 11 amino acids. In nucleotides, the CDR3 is TGTGCCAGCAGCTCGCAAGAGACCCAGTACTTC. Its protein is CASSSQETQYF.

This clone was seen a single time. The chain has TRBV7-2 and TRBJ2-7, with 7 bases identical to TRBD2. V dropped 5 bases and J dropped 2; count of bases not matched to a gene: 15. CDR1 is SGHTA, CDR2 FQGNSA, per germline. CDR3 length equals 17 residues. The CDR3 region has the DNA TGTGCCAGCAGCCCGTGGCCCTTCGGGGGGTCGACCTACGAGCAGTACTTC. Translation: CASSPWPFGGSTYEQYF.

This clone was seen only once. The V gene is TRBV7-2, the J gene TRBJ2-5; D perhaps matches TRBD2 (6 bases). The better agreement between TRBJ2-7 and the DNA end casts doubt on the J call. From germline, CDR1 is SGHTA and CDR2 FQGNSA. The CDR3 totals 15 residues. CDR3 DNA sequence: TGTGCCAGCAGCTCCCAATGGGGGGAGTTCTACGAGCAGTACTTC. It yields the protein CASSSQWGEFYEQYF.

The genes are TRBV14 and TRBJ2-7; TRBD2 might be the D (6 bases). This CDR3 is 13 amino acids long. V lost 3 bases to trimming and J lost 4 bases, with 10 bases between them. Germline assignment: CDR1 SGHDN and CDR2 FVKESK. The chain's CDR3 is CASSQGGLYEQYF. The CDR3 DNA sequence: TGTGCCAGCAGCCAGGGGGGTCTGTACGAGCAGTACTTC.

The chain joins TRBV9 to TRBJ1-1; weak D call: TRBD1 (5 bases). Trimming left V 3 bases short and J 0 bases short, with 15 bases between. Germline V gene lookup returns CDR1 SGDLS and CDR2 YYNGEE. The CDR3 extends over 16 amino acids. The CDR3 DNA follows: TGTGCCAGCAGCGAGGGACTGGGGATCATGAACACTGAAGCTTTCTTT. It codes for CASSEGLGIMNTEAFF. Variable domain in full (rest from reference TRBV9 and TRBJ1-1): DSGVTQTPKHLITATGQRVTLRCSPRSGDLSVYWYQQSLDQGLQFLIQYYNGEERAKGNILERFSAQQFPDLHSELNLSSLELGDSALYFCASSEGLGIMNTEAFFGQGTRLTVV.

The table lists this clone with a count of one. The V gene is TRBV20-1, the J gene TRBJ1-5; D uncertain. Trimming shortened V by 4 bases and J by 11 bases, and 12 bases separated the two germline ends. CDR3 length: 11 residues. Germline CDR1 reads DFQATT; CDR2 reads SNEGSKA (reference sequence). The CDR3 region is CSATDRESQHF. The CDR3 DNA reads TGCAGTGCTACAGACCGGGAATCCCAGCATTTT.

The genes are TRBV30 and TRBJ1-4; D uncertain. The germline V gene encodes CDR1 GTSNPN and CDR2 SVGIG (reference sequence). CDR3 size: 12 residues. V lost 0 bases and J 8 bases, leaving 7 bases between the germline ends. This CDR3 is CAWSVRGEKLFF. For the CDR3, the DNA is TGTGCCTGGAGTGTACGCGGGGAAAAACTGTTTTTT.

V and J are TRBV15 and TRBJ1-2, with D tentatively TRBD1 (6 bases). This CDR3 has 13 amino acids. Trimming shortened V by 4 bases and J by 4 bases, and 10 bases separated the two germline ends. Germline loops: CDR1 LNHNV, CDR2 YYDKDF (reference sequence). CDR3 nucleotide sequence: TGTGCCACCAGCACAACGACAGGCTATGGCTACACCTTC. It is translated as CATSTTTGYGYTF.

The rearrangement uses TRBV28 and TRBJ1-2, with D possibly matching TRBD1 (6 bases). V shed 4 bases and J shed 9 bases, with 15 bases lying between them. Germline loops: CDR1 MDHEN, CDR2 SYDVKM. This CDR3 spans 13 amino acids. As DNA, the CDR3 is TGTGCCAGCAGTTCCCCCGGGACATGGAGCTACACCTTC. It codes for CASSSPGTWSYTF.

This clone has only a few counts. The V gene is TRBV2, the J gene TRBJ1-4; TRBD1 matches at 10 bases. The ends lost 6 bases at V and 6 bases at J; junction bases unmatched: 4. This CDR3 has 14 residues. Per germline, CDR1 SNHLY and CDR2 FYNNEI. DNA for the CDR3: TGTGCCAGCAGGATGGACAGGGGGGATGAAAAACTGTTTTTT. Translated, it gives CASRMDRGDEKLFF.

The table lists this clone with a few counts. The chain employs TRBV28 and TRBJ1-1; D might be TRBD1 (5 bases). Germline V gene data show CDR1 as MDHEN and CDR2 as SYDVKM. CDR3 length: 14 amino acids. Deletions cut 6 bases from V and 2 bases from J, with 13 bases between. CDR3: CASRPRQKNTEAFF. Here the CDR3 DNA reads TGTGCCAGCAGACCTCGACAGAAAAACACTGAAGCTTTCTTT.

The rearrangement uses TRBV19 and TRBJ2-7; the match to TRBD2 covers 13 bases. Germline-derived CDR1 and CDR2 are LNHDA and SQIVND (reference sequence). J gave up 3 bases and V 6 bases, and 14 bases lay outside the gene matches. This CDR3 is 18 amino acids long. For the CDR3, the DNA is TGTGCCAGTAGCGTCGTAGTTAGGACTAGCGGGAGCATCTACGAGCAGTACTTC. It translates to CASSVVVRTSGSIYEQYF.

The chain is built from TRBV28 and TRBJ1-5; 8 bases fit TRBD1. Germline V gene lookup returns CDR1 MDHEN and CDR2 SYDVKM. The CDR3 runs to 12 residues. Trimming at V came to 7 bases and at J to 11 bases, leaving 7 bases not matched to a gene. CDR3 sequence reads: CASTADRAAQHF. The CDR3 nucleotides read TGTGCCAGCACCGCGGACAGGGCAGCCCAGCATTTT.